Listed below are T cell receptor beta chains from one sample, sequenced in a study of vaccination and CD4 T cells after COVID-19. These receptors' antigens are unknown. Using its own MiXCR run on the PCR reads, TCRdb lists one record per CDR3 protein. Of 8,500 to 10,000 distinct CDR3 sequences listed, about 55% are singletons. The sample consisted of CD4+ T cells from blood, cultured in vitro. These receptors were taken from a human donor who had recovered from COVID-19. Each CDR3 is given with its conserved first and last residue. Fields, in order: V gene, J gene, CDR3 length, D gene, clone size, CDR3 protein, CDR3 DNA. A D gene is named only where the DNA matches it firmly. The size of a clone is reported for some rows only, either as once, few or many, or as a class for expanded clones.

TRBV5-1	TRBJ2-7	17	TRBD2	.	CASSLVTSGKASYEQYF	TGCGCCAGCAGCTTGGTAACTAGCGGGAAAGCATCCTACGAGCAGTACTTC
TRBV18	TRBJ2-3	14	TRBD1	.	CASSPGQGADTQYF	TGTGCCAGCTCACCTGGACAGGGGGCAGATACGCAGTATTTT
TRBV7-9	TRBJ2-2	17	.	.	CASSSEWTWVNTGELFF	TGTGCCAGCAGCTCAGAGTGGACGTGGGTTAACACCGGGGAGCTGTTTTTT
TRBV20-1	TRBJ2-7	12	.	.	CSARDVGYEQYF	TGCAGTGCTAGAGATGTGGGCTACGAGCAGTACTTC
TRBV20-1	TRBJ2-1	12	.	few	CSASRDSNEQFF	TGCAGTGCTAGCAGGGACTCCAATGAGCAGTTCTTC
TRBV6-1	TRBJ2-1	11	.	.	CASSPNNEQFF	TGTGCCAGCAGCCCAAACAATGAGCAGTTCTTC
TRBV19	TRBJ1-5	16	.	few	CASSRVGGNSNQPQHF	TGTGCCAGTAGTCGCGTGGGAGGGAATAGCAATCAGCCCCAGCATTTT
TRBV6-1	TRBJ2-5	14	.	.	CASSEGYRVETQYF	TGTGCCAGCAGTGAAGGTTATCGGGTGGAGACCCAGTACTTC
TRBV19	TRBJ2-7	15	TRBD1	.	CASSIGGGLIYEQYF	TGTGCCAGTAGTATAGGAGGGGGCCTGATCTACGAGCAGTACTTC
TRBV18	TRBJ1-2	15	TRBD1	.	CASSPGQGIYYGYTF	TGTGCCAGCTCACCGGGACAGGGGATCTACTATGGCTACACCTTC
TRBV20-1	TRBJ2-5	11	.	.	CSAFIWETQYF	TGCAGTGCTTTTATCTGGGAGACCCAGTACTTC
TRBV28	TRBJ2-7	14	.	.	CASSSTRTVREQYF	TGTGCCAGCAGTTCAACCCGGACAGTGAGAGAGCAGTACTTC
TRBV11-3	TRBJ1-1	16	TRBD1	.	CASSLWTGWGNTEAFF	TGTGCCAGCAGCCTATGGACAGGCTGGGGGAACACTGAAGCTTTCTTT
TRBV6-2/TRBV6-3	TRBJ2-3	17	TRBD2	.	CASSYESGGARTDTQYF	TGTGCCAGCAGTTACGAGAGCGGGGGCGCTCGCACAGATACGCAGTATTTT
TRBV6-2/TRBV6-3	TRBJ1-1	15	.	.	CASSYSRGGSTEAFF	TGTGCCAGCAGTTACTCGCGGGGCGGGAGCACTGAAGCTTTCTTT
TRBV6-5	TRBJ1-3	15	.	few	CASSYSLSSGNTIYF	TGTGCCAGCAGTTACTCCCTAAGCTCTGGAAACACCATATATTTT
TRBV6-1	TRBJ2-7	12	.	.	CASIGYSYEQYF	TGTGCCAGCATAGGCTACTCCTACGAGCAGTACTTC
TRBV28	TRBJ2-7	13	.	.	CATSDSSLYEQYF	TGTGCCACCTCGGACAGTTCGTTGTACGAGCAGTACTTC
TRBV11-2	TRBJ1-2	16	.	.	CASSSNPSEQGLGYTF	TGTGCCAGCAGCTCAAACCCTTCCGAACAGGGTCTTGGCTACACCTTC
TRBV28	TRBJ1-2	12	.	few	CASRRRAEGYTF	TGTGCCAGCAGGCGCCGGGCCGAAGGCTACACCTTC
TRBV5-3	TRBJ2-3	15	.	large	CARSLRGTSTDTQYF	TGTGCCAGAAGCTTGAGGGGGACTAGCACAGATACGCAGTATTTT
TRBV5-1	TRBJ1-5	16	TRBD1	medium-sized	CASSLGTGLSNQPQHF	TGCGCCAGCAGCTTGGGGACAGGGCTTAGCAATCAGCCCCAGCATTTT
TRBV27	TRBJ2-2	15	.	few	CASSFLREYTGELFF	TGTGCCAGCAGTTTTCTGAGAGAATACACCGGGGAGCTGTTTTTT
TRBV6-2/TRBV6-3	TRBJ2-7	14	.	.	CASSTKKGSYEQYF	TGTGCCAGCAGTACCAAGAAGGGGTCCTACGAGCAGTACTTC
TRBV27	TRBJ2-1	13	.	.	CASNRAPENEQFF	TGTGCCAGCAACCGAGCCCCAGAGAATGAGCAGTTCTTC
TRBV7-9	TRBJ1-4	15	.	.	CASSGIRKGSEKLFF	TGTGCCAGCAGCGGTATTCGGAAGGGGAGTGAAAAACTGTTTTTT
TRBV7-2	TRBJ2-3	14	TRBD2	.	CASSFGGGTDTQYF	TGTGCCAGCAGCTTTGGGGGGGGCACAGATACGCAGTATTTT
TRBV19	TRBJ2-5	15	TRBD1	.	CASSLARGRMETQYF	TGTGCCAGTAGCCTCGCCAGGGGGCGTATGGAGACCCAGTACTTC
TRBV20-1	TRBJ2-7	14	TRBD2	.	CSARVRERSYEQYF	TGCAGTGCTAGAGTGCGGGAGAGATCCTACGAGCAGTACTTC
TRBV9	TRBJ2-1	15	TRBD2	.	CASSVGLAGRNEQFF	TGTGCCAGCAGCGTCGGACTAGCGGGAAGGAATGAGCAGTTCTTC
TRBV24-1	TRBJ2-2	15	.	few	CATSDSAGRGGELFF	TGTGCCACCAGTGATTCGGCAGGTCGCGGCGGGGAGCTGTTTTTT
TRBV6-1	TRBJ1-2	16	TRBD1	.	CASSLGTASLGYGYTF	TGTGCCAGCAGTCTTGGGACAGCGAGTCTGGGCTATGGCTACACCTTC
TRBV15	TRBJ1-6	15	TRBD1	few	CATSRDDRGNSPLHF	TGTGCCACCAGCAGAGATGACAGGGGAAATTCACCCCTCCACTTT
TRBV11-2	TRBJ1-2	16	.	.	CASSLDPHTGNYGYTF	TGTGCCAGCAGCTTAGATCCCCACACAGGAAACTATGGCTACACCTTC
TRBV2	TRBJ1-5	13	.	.	CASSERFTQPQHF	TGTGCCAGCAGTGAGAGGTTCACTCAGCCCCAGCATTTT
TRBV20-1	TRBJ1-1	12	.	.	CSARRGYTEAFF	TGCAGTGCGCGGAGGGGATACACTGAAGCTTTCTTT
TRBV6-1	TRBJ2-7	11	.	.	CASKQSYEQYF	TGTGCCAGTAAACAGTCTTACGAGCAGTACTTC
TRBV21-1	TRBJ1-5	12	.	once	CAIKKRGQPQHF	TGTGCCATCAAAAAGAGGGGTCAGCCCCAGCATTTT
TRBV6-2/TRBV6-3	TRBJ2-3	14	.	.	CASRDTTSTDTQYF	TGTGCCAGCAGGGATACTACTAGCACAGATACGCAGTATTTT
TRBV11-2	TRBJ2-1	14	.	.	CASSLVPPYNEQFF	TGTGCCAGCAGCTTAGTCCCGCCCTACAATGAGCAGTTCTTC
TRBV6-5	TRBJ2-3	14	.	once	CASRYPTSTDTQYF	TGTGCCAGCAGGTACCCTACTAGCACAGATACGCAGTATTTT